This T cell receptor (beta chain) was documented in a study of blood T cell repertoires in COVID-19. At the level of the study: The United States, Italy and Spain provided the acute and convalescent COVID-19 samples. T cells, B-cell-depleted T cells, or PBMCs supplied cDNA or gDNA.

The germline V and J ends were trimmed by 1 base and 2 bases, with 6 bases remaining between them. This CDR3 spans 13 amino acids. Germline loops: CDR1 SGHNT, CDR2 YYREEE (reference sequence). In the original analysis: Using reference gene primer amplification, nucleated cell counts were estimated. Libraries were prepared by immunoSEQ multiplex PCR; TCRdb keeps only in-frame clonotypes and omits some of them. V and J calls and clone size are given by that table; D and trimming were obtained from the DNA. The data contain about 200,000 clones, 85% to 90% of them singletons. The sequenced sample was peripheral blood. The receptor was derived from a person aged 70 to 79 with COVID-19, enrolled during active disease. The chain links TRBV5-4 to TRBJ2-5; possible D gene TRBD2, 6 bases. The CDR3 sequence is CASSLRGQETQYF. CDR3 nucleotides: TGTGCCAGCAGCTTGCGGGGGCAAGAGACCCAGTACTTC.